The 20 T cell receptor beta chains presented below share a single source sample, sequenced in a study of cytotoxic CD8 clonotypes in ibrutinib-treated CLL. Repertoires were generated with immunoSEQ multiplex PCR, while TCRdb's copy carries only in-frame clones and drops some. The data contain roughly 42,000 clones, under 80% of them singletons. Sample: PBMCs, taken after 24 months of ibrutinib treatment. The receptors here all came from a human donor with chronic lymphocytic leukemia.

CDR3 sequence (DNA): TGTGCCAGCAGCTCCAAGCCCTTGGGGGGGAGTCATAATTCACCCCTCCACTTT. Translation: CASSSKPLGGSHNSPLHF. The chain combines TRBV7-8 with TRBJ1-6, with a possible D match to TRBD1 (5 bases). Germline V gene sequence: CDR1 SGHVS, CDR2 FQNEAQ. This CDR3 contains 18 residues. Trimming took 4 bases from V and 5 from J, leaving 21 bases between them. Together with reference TRBV7-8 and TRBJ1-6, the CDR3 gives the full variable domain: GAGVSQSPRYKVAKRGQDVALRCDPISGHVSLFWYQQALGQGPEFLTYFQNEAQLDKSGLPSDRFFAERPEGSVSTLKIQRTQQEDSAVYLCASSSKPLGGSHNSPLHFGNGTRLTVT.

The CDR3 loop reads CASTPLWQINYGYTF. The CDR3 nucleotides are TGTGCCAGCACTCCCCTGTGGCAGATTAACTATGGCTACACCTTC. The chain is built from TRBV6-6 and TRBJ1-2; D not resolved. The CDR3 totals 15 residues. The V gene lost 7 bases and the J gene lost 1 base, with 16 bases spanning the gap. CDR1 and CDR2 (germline): MNHNY, SVGAGI (reference sequence).

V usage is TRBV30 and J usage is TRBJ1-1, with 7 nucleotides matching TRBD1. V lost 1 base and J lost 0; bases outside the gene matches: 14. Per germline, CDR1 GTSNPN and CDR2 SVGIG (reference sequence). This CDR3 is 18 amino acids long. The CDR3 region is CAWSGRGQWIYMNTEAFF. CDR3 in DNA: TGTGCCTGGAGTGGAAGGGGACAGTGGATTTACATGAACACTGAAGCTTTCTTT.

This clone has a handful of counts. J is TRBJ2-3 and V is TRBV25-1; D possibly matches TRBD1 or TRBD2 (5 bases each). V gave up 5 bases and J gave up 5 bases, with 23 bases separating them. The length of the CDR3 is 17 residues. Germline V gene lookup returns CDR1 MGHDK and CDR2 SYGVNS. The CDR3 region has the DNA TGTGCCAGCAGTAACCGACCCGGGACGAGAGGGAGAGATACGCAGTATTTT. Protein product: CASSNRPGTRGRDTQYF.

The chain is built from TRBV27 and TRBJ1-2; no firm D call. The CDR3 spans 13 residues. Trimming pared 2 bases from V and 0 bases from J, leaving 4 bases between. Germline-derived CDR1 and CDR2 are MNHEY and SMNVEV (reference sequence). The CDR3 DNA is TGTGCCAGCAGTTTAACTCCTAACTATGGCTACACCTTC. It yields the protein CASSLTPNYGYTF.

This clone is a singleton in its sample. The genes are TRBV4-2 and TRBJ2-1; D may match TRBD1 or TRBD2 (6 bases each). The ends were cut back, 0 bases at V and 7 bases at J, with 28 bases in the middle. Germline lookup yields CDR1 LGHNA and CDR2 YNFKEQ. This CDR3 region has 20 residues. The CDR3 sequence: CASSQDLPGRVGGGVNEQFF. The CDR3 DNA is TGTGCCAGCAGCCAAGATCTGCCCGGCCGGGTAGGGGGAGGTGTGAATGAGCAGTTCTTC.

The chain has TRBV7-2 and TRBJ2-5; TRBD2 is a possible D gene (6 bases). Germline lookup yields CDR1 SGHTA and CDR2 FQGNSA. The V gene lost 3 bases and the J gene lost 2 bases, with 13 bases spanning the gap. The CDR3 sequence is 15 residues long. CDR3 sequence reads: CASSLNRRGQETQYF. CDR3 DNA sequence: TGTGCCAGCAGCTTGAATCGCCGGGGGCAAGAGACCCAGTACTTC. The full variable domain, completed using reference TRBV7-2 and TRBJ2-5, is GAGVSQSPSNKVTEKGKDVELRCDPISGHTALYWYRQSLGQGLEFLIYFQGNSAPDKSGLPSDRFSAERTGGSVSTLTIQRTQQEDSAVYLCASSLNRRGQETQYFGPGTRLLVL.

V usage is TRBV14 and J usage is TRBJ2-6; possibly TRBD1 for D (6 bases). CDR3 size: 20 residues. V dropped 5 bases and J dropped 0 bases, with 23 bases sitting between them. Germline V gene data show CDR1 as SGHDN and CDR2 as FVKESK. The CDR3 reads CASSESYSDSLISGANVLTF. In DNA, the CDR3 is TGTGCCAGCAGCGAAAGCTACTCGGACAGCCTTATCTCTGGGGCCAACGTCCTGACTTTC.

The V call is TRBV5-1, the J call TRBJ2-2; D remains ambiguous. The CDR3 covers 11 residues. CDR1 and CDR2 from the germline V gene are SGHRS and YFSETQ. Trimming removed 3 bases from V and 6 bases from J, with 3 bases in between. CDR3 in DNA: TGCGCCAGCAGCTGGTCCGGGGAGCTGTTTTTT. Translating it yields CASSWSGELFF.

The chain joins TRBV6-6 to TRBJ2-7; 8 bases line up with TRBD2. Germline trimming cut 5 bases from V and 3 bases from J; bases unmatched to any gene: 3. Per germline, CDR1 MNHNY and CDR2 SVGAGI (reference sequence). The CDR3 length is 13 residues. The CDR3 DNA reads TGTGCCAGCAGTCAGCGGGAGTACTACGAGCAGTACTTC. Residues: CASSQREYYEQYF.

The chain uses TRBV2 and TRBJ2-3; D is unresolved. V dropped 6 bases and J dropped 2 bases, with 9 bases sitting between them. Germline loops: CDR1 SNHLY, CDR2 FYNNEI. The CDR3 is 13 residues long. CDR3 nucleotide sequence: TGTGCCAGCAGCGGGTCCCTCACAGATACGCAGTATTTT. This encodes CASSGSLTDTQYF.

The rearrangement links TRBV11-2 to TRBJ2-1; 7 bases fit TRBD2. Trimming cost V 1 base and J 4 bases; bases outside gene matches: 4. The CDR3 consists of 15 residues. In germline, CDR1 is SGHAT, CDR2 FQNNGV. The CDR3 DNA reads TGTGCCAGCAGCTTAGGGGGAGGGGTATACAATGAGCAGTTCTTC. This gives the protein CASSLGGGVYNEQFF.

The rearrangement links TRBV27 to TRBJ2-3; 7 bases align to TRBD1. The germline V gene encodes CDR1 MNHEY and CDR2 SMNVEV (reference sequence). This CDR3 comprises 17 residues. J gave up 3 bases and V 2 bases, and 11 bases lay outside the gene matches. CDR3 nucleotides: TGTGCCAGCAGTTTAGGATGGGCAGGGGGACCGACAGATACGCAGTATTTT. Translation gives CASSLGWAGGPTDTQYF.

The chain's CDR3 is CASSGGAGNTIYF. The DNA of the CDR3 is TGTGCCAGCAGTGGGGGAGCGGGAAACACCATATATTTT. The rearrangement links TRBV2 to TRBJ1-3; D gene ambiguous. The germline gives CDR1 SNHLY, CDR2 FYNNEI. This CDR3 comprises 13 residues. The V and J ends lost 4 bases and 4 bases respectively, with 8 bases between them.

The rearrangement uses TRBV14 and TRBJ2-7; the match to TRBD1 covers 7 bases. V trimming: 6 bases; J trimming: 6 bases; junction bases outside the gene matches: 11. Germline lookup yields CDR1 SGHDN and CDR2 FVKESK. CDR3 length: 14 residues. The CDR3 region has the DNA TGTGCCAGCAGTGGGGACAGCGTAAAAGGCGAGCAGTACTTC. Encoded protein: CASSGDSVKGEQYF.

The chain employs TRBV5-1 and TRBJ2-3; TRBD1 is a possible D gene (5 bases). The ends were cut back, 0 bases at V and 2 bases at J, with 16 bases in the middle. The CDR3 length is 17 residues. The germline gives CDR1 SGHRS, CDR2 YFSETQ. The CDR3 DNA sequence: TGCGCCAGCAGCTTGGCCTTACAGGTCGTAATCACAGATACGCAGTATTTT. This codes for CASSLALQVVITDTQYF.

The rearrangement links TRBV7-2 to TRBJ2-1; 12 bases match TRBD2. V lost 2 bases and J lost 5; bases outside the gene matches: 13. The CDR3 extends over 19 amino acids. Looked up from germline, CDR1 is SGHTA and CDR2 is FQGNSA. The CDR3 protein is CASSLPYEGLAGGHNEQFF. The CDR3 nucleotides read TGTGCCAGCAGCTTACCCTACGAGGGACTAGCGGGCGGCCACAATGAGCAGTTCTTC.

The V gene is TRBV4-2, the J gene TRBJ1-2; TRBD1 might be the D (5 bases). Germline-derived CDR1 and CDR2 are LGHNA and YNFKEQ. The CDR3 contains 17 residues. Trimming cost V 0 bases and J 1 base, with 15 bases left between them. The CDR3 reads CASSQEGPPGVNYGYTF. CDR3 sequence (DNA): TGTGCCAGCAGCCAAGAGGGGCCTCCTGGGGTTAACTATGGCTACACCTTC.

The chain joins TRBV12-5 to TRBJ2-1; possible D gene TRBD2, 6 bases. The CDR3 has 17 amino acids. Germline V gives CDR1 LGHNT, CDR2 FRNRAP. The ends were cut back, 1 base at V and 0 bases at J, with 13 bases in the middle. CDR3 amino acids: CASGLARSGSSYNEQFF. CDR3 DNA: TGTGCTAGTGGTTTGGCCCGGTCCGGGAGCTCCTACAATGAGCAGTTCTTC.

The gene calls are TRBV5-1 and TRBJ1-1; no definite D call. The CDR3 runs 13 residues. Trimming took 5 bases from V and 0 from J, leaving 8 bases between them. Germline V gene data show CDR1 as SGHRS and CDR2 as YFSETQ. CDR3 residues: CASSGLMNTEAFF. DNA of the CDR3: TGCGCCAGCAGTGGGTTGATGAACACTGAAGCTTTCTTT.